The present T cell receptor beta chain was sequenced within a study of beta chain features in type 1 diabetes. Germline loops: CDR1 LGHNA, CDR2 YSLEER. V was cut by 4 bases and J by 8 bases, with 17 bases left in between. This CDR3 is 15 amino acids long. In this sample, this clone turned up a few times. Sequencing targeted expressed TCRB transcripts, as all isolated RNA had been reverse transcribed. This table comes from immunoSEQ multiplex PCR, and its TCRdb copy is limited to in-frame clones, with some not included. Among hundreds of thousands of clones listed, 14% were seen once. The chain couples TRBV4-3 to TRBJ1-4; perhaps TRBD1 as D (6 bases). The sequence came from a man in his thirties or forties in good health. Input material: naive CD4+ T cells from blood. CDR3 amino acids: CASSPNFQQGEKLFF. CDR3 sequence (DNA): TGCGCCAGCAGCCCGAATTTCCAACAGGGCGAAAAACTGTTTTTT.